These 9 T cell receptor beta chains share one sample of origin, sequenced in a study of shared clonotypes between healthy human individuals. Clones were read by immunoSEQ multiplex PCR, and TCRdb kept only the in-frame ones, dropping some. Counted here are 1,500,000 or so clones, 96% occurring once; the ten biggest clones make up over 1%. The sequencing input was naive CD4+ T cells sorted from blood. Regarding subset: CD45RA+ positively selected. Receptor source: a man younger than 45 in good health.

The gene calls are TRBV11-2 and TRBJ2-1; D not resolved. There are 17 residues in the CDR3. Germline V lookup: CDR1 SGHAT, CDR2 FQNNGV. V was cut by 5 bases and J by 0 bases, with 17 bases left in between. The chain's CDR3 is CASSPTSTLSSYNEQFF. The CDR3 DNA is TGTGCCAGCAGCCCAACGTCGACTTTATCCTCCTACAATGAGCAGTTCTTC.

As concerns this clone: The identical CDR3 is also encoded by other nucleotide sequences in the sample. CDR3 sequence (DNA): TGTGCCAGCAGCTTCCGACAGGGTCAAGAGACCCAGTACTTC. This translates into CASSFRQGQETQYF. The gene calls are TRBV7-9 and TRBJ2-5, with TRBD1 matching over 7 bases. The germline gives CDR1 SEHNR, CDR2 FQNEAQ (reference sequence). The CDR3 totals 14 residues. V was clipped by 3 bases and J by 2 bases; unmatched bases: 3.

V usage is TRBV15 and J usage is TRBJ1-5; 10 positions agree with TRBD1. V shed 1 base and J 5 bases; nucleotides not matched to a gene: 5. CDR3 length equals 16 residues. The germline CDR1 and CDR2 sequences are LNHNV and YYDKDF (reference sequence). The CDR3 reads CATSRGRQGAHQPQHF. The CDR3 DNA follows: TGTGCCACCAGCAGAGGTCGACAGGGGGCTCATCAGCCCCAGCATTTT.

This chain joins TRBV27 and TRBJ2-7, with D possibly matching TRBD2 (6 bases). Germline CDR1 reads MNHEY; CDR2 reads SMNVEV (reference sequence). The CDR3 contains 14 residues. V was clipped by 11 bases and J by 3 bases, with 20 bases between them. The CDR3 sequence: CAVAGRGVFYEQYF. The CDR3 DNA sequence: TGTGCCGTCGCGGGGAGAGGGGTCTTCTACGAGCAGTACTTC.

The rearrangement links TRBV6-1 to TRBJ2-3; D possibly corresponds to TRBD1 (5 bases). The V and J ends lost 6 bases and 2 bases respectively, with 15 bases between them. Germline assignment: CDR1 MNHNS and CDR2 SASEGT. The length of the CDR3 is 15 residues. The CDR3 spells CASRTGRRDTDTQYF. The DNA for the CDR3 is TGTGCCAGCAGAACAGGACGACGAGACACAGATACGCAGTATTTT.

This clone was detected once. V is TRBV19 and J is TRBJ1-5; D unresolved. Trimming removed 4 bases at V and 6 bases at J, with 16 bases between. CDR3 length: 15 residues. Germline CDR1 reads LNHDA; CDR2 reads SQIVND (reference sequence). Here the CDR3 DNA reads TGTGCCAGTAGTACCCTCGGCGTCGGCGGTCAGCCCCAGCATTTT. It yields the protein CASSTLGVGGQPQHF.

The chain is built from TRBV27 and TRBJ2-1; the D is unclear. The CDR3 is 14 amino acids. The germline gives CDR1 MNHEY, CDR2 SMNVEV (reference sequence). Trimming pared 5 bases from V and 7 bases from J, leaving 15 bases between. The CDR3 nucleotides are TGTGCCAGCAGTCTCAACCGGGCATCGAATGAGCAGTTCTTC. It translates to CASSLNRASNEQFF.

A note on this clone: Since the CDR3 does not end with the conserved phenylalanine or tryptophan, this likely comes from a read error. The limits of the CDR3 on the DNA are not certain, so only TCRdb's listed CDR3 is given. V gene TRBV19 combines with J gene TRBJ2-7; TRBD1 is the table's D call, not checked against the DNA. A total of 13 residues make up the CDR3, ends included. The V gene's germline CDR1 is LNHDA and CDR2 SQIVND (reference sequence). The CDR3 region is CASSNINDRGAGL.

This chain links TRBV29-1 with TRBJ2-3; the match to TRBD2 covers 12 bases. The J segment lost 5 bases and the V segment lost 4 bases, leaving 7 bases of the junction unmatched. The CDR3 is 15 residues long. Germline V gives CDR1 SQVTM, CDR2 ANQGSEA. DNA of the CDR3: TGCAGCGTTGCCGCTAGCGGGAGGGCCCTAGATACGCAGTATTTT. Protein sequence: CSVAASGRALDTQYF.